The 9 T cell receptor beta chains listed next were all sequenced from one sample in a study of shared clonotypes between healthy human individuals (TCRdb year 2020). Receptors were amplified or captured by the immunoSEQ multiplex PCR assay. The clones in this table, taken by TCRdb from immuneACCESS, are in-frame only. Not every clone is retained; where verified, under half of the shortfall comes from an unresolved V gene, and the cause of the rest is unknown. The sample table lists millions of clones, approximately 95% of them with a count of one. The ten biggest clones cover under 0.45% of the sample. Sequencing was done on a sample of naive CD4+ T cells from PBMCs. The sample's cell subset or site label, in plain terms: CD45RA+ positively selected. The receptors were gathered from a man aged 18 to 30 in good health. Some clones in this sample may be carry-over from other donors' samples.

This chain links TRBV5-4 with TRBJ2-6; the D is unclear. V was pared by 7 bases and J by 0 bases, with 11 bases between. CDR1 SGHNT and CDR2 YYREEE come from the germline V gene (reference sequence). This CDR3 region has 15 residues. In DNA, the CDR3 is TGTGCCAGCCAAAAGGGTCTCTCTGGGGCCAACGTCCTGACTTTC. Protein: CASQKGLSGANVLTF.

The gene calls are TRBV7-2 and TRBJ2-2, with D perhaps matching TRBD1 (6 bases). The V end lost 5 bases, the J end lost 0 bases, and 16 bases lay between the germline ends. CDR1 is SGHTA, CDR2 FQGNSA, per germline. The CDR3 has 17 amino acids. The CDR3 region is CASSLTWGRANTGELFF. The CDR3 coding sequence is TGTGCCAGCAGCCTAACCTGGGGGCGTGCGAACACCGGGGAGCTGTTTTTT.

The V call is TRBV6-6, the J call TRBJ1-4; the D gene is possibly TRBD1 (5 bases). V gave up 7 bases and J gave up 4 bases, with 13 bases separating them. Germline V gene data show CDR1 as MNHNY and CDR2 as SVGAGI (reference sequence). CDR3 length: 14 residues. CDR3 in amino acids: CASNAGTINEKLFF. In DNA, the CDR3 is TGTGCCAGCAACGCAGGGACGATTAATGAAAAACTGTTTTTT.

The chain recombines TRBV10-3 with TRBJ1-2; D not resolved. CDR3 length equals 12 residues. Between the trimmed V and J ends, which lost 3 bases and 5 bases, there was a span of 7 bases. The V gene's germline CDR1 is ENHRY and CDR2 SYGVKD. In DNA, the CDR3 is TGTGCCATCAGTGAAAAAGGATATGGCTACACCTTC. The encoded protein is CAISEKGYGYTF.

This chain links TRBV19 with TRBJ2-2; 7 nucleotides align to TRBD2. This CDR3 has 16 residues. The V gene end was trimmed by 6 bases and the J gene end by 0 bases; junction bases not matched to a gene: 7. Germline lookup yields CDR1 LNHDA and CDR2 SQIVND (reference sequence). CDR3: CASSLLAIANTGELFF. The CDR3 DNA follows: TGTGCCAGTAGCTTACTAGCGATCGCGAACACCGGGGAGCTGTTTTTT. The full variable domain, in which reference TRBV19 and TRBJ2-2 provide the parts outside the CDR3, is DGGITQSPKYLFRKEGQNVTLSCEQNLNHDAMYWYRQDPGQGLRLIYYSQIVNDFQKGDIAEGYSVSREKKESFPLTVTSAQKNPTAFYLCASSLLAIANTGELFFGEGSRLTVL.

V gene TRBV28 combines with J gene TRBJ1-2, with D possibly being TRBD1 (5 bases). V shed 3 bases and J shed 5 bases, with 10 bases lying between them. CDR1 and CDR2 from the germline V gene are MDHEN and SYDVKM. The CDR3 is 13 residues long. The DNA for the CDR3 is TGTGCCAGCAGTTTCCGACAGATTTATGGCTACACCTTC. Amino acid sequence: CASSFRQIYGYTF.

A word on this clone: The identical CDR3 is also encoded by other nucleotide sequences in the sample. The chain recombines TRBV2 with TRBJ2-5; D remains unclear. Germline values: CDR1 SNHLY, CDR2 FYNNEI. The germline V and J ends were trimmed by 4 bases and 2 bases, with 8 bases remaining between them. This CDR3 is built from 13 residues. The CDR3, as DNA: TGTGCCAGCAGTGGGGCAGAACAAGAGACCCAGTACTTC. Protein product: CASSGAEQETQYF.

V usage is TRBV30 and J usage is TRBJ1-6; no clear D gene. The germline V and J ends were trimmed by 0 bases and 0 bases, with 12 bases remaining between them. The germline gives CDR1 GTSNPN, CDR2 SVGIG (reference sequence). The CDR3 is made up of 17 amino acids. Here the CDR3 DNA reads TGTGCCTGGAGTGTAGCGGGCAGCACCTCCTATAATTCACCCCTCCACTTT. Encoded protein: CAWSVAGSTSYNSPLHF.

CDR3 sequence (DNA): TGTGCCAGCAGCGGGGGGACAGGGGCAACCTACGAGCAGTACTTC. As protein: CASSGGTGATYEQYF. The rearrangement links TRBV9 to TRBJ2-7; 10 bases agree with TRBD1. CDR1 and CDR2 (germline): SGDLS, YYNGEE. V gave up 3 bases and J gave up 2 bases; unmatched junction bases: 5. This CDR3 comprises 15 residues.